A single sample gave rise to the 13 T cell receptor beta chains below, sequenced in a study of early T cells in non-severe SARS-CoV-2 infection. TCRdb analysed the 5' RACE reads with MiXCR anew, one entry per CDR3 protein. Of nearly 50,000 distinct CDR3 sequences in the sample, roughly 6.1% were seen once. The sample was whole blood, taken at baseline. These TCRs come from an adult who was a healthcare worker with PCR-confirmed SARS-CoV-2 infection or an uninfected control (not recorded which).

In its sample, this clonotype was seen a few times. The rearrangement links TRBV11-3 to TRBJ2-1; D unclear. The CDR3 is 13 amino acids. V dropped 1 base and J dropped 6 bases, with 7 bases sitting between them. Germline-derived CDR1 and CDR2 are SGHNT and YENEEA. CDR3 coding DNA: TGTGCCAGCAGCTTAGGGAATACCAATGAGCAGTTCTTC. It yields the protein CASSLGNTNEQFF.

The genes are TRBV18 and TRBJ1-6, with D possibly TRBD1 on 6 matching bases. Germline loops: CDR1 KGHSH, CDR2 LQKENI. Trimming pared 3 bases from V and 5 bases from J, leaving 11 bases between. The CDR3 covers 15 residues. The CDR3 DNA reads TGTGCCAGCTCACCCAACAGGGTCAATAATTCACCCCTCCACTTT. This codes for CASSPNRVNNSPLHF.

The rearrangement uses TRBV5-1 and TRBJ2-1, with D unresolved. CDR1 SGHRS and CDR2 YFSETQ come from the germline V gene. CDR3 length: 15 residues. V was pared by 1 base and J by 6 bases, with 14 bases between. The CDR3 loop reads CASSLTLGSSNEQFF. The CDR3 DNA follows: TGCGCCAGCAGCTTGACCCTAGGGTCAAGCAATGAGCAGTTCTTC.

The chain carries TRBV5-4 and TRBJ2-7, with D perhaps TRBD2 (6 bases). This CDR3 comprises 14 residues. V lost 0 bases and J lost 2, with 9 bases in between. Per germline, CDR1 SGHNT and CDR2 YYREEE (reference sequence). CDR3 bases: TGTGCCAGCAGCTTGGATGGACTAACCTACGAGCAGTACTTC. Its protein product is CASSLDGLTYEQYF.

This clonotype was recorded at least ten times. This rearrangement joins TRBV7-9 to TRBJ2-6; maybe TRBD1 (5 bases). V was clipped by 3 bases and J by 0 bases, with 9 bases between them. The germline V gene encodes CDR1 SEHNR and CDR2 FQNEAQ (reference sequence). The length of the CDR3 is 16 residues. CDR3 sequence: CASSFRERSGANVLTF. CDR3 in DNA: TGTGCCAGCAGCTTCAGGGAACGCTCTGGGGCCAACGTCCTGACTTTC.

This sequence joins TRBV7-9 and TRBJ1-1; D is ambiguous. CDR1 is SEHNR and CDR2 is FQNEAQ in the germline V gene (reference sequence). Trimming removed 5 bases from V and 3 bases from J, with 10 bases in between. The CDR3 has 13 amino acids. CDR3 coding DNA: TGTGCCAGCAGCCCTGTTGGGGACACTGAAGCTTTCTTT. It is translated as CASSPVGDTEAFF.

The chain uses TRBV5-1 and TRBJ2-1, with TRBD2 matching 10 bases. The trim removed 0 bases at V and 6 bases at J, leaving 9 bases unmatched. CDR3 length: 17 residues. Looked up from germline, CDR1 is SGHRS and CDR2 is YFSETQ. The CDR3 nucleotides are TGCGCCAGCAGCTTGGTGCCTAGCGGGAGCTCCGGCAATGAGCAGTTCTTC. This codes for CASSLVPSGSSGNEQFF. The full variable domain, completed using reference TRBV5-1 and TRBJ2-1, is KAGVTQTPRYLIKTRGQQVTLSCSPISGHRSVSWYQQTPGQGLQFLFEYFSETQRNKGNFPGRFSGRQFSNSRSEMNVSTLELGDSALYLCASSLVPSGSSGNEQFFGPGTRLTVL.

The CDR3 DNA follows: TGTGCCAGCAGGGGGGTACCGCGGGATAAGGGCACCGGGGAGCTGTTTTTT. Protein product: CASRGVPRDKGTGELFF. The V and J genes are TRBV6-6 and TRBJ2-2, with D tentatively TRBD2 (6 bases). V was clipped by 6 bases and J by 4 bases, with 21 bases between them. The CDR3 extends over 17 amino acids. The germline CDR1 and CDR2 sequences are MNHNY and SVGAGI (reference sequence).

The V and J genes are TRBV27 and TRBJ2-7, with 7 bases identical to TRBD1. Germline trimming cut 2 bases from V and 2 bases from J; bases unmatched to any gene: 0. Germline V CDR1 and CDR2: MNHEY, SMNVEV (reference sequence). The CDR3 is made up of 13 amino acids. The CDR3 sequence is CASSLDRAYEQYF. CDR3 bases: TGTGCCAGCAGTTTAGACAGGGCCTACGAGCAGTACTTC.

At least ten counts were recorded for this clonotype. V and J are TRBV28 and TRBJ1-5; D not resolved. Looked up from germline, CDR1 is MDHEN and CDR2 is SYDVKM. The V end was cut by 6 bases, the J end by 2 bases, with 14 bases between. CDR3 length equals 15 residues. CDR3 coding DNA: TGTGCCAGCAGCCCCCCAGGTTTTGGCAATCAGCCCCAGCATTTT. Encoded protein: CASSPPGFGNQPQHF.

This clonotype was counted ten times or more. The V and J genes are TRBV20-1 and TRBJ1-2; D uncertain. This CDR3 is 13 amino acids long. Germline V CDR1 and CDR2: DFQATT, SNEGSKA (reference sequence). The ends were cut back, 0 bases at V and 5 bases at J, with 10 bases in the middle. CDR3 residues: CSAREGSAYGYTF. The CDR3 coding sequence is TGCAGTGCTAGAGAGGGCAGCGCTTATGGCTACACCTTC.

This clonotype has a handful of counts. Possible read error: a much larger clone is one base away. The CDR3 protein is CASSLIAGGNEQFF. DNA of the CDR3: TGTGCCAGCAGCTTGATAGCGGGAGGAAATGAGCAGTTCTTC. The V gene is TRBV11-2, the J gene TRBJ2-1; 10 bases line up with TRBD2. The CDR3 is 14 residues long. V gave up 3 bases and J gave up 7 bases; unmatched junction bases: 3. Germline CDR1 and CDR2: SGHAT and FQNNGV.

This clonotype was counted ten times or more. The J gene is TRBJ2-3, the V gene TRBV24-1, with D perhaps TRBD2 (5 bases). The CDR3 extends over 16 amino acids. Trimming shortened V by 3 bases and J by 3 bases, and 15 bases separated the two germline ends. Germline assignment: CDR1 KGHDR and CDR2 SFDVKD. CDR3 region: CATSDPTRLTTDTQYF. The CDR3 DNA is TGTGCCACCAGTGATCCCACTAGGCTGACTACAGATACGCAGTATTTT.